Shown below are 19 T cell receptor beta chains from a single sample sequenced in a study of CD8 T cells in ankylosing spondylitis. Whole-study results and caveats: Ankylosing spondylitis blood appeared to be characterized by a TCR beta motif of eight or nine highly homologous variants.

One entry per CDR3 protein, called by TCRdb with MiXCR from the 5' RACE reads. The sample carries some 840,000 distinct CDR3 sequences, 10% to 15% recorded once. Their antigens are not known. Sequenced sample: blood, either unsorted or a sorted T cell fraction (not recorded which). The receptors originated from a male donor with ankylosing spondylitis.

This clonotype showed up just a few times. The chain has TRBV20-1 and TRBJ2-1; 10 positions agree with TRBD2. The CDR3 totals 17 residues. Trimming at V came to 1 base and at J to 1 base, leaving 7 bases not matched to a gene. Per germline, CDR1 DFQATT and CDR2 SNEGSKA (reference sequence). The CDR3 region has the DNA TGCAGTGCTAGAGTACTAGCGGGAATCAGTTCCTACAATGAGCAGTTCTTC. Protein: CSARVLAGISSYNEQFF.

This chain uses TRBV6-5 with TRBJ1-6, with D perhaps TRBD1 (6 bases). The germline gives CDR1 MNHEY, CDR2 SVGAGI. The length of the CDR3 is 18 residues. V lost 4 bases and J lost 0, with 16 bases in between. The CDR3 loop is CASSFRQGWSSYNSPLHF. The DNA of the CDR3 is TGTGCCAGCAGTTTCCGTCAGGGGTGGTCCTCCTATAATTCACCCCTCCACTTT.

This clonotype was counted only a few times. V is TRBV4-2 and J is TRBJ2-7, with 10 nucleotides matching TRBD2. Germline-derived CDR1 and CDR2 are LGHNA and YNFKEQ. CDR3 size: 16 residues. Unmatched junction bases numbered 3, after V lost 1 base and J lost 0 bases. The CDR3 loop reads CASSQGLAGISYEQYF. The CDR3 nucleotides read TGTGCCAGCAGCCAAGGACTAGCGGGTATCTCCTACGAGCAGTACTTC.

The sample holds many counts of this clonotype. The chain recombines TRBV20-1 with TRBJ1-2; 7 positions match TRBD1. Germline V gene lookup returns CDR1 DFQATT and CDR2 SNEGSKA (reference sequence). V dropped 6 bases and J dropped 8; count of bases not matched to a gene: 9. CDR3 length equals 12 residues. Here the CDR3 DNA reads TGCAGTGCCCACATCAGAGGGGGCGGCTACACCTTC. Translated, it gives CSAHIRGGGYTF.

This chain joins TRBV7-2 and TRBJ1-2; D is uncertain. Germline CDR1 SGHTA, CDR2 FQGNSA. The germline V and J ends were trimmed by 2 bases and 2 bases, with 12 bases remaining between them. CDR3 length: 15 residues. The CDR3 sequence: CASSLSSGPNYGYTF. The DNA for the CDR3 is TGTGCCAGCAGCTTATCATCCGGGCCGAACTATGGCTACACCTTC.

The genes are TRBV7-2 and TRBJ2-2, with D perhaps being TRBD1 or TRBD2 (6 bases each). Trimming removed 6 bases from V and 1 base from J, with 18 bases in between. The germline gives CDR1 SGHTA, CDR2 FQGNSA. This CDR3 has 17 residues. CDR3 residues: CASRRGVGTWNTGELFF. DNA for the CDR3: TGTGCCAGCAGGAGGGGGGTGGGCACCTGGAACACCGGGGAGCTGTTTTTT.

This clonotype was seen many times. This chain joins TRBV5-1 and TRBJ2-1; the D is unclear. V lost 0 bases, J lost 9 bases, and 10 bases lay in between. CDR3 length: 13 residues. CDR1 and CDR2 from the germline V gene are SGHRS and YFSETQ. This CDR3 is CASSLAAESEQFF. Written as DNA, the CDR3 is TGCGCCAGCAGCTTGGCCGCTGAGTCTGAGCAGTTCTTC.

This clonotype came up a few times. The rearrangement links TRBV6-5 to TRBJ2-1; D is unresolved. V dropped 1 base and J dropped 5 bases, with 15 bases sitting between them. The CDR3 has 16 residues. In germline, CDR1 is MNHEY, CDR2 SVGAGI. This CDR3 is CASSYLVGPRNNEQFF. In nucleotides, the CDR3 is TGTGCCAGCAGTTACTTGGTCGGGCCTAGGAACAATGAGCAGTTCTTC.

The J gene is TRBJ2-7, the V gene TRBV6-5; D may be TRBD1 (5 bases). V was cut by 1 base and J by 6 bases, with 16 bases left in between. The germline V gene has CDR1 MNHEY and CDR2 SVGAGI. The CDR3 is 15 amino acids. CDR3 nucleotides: TGTGCCAGCAGTTACTGGACAAGAGGAACTGGCGAGCAGTACTTC. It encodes CASSYWTRGTGEQYF.

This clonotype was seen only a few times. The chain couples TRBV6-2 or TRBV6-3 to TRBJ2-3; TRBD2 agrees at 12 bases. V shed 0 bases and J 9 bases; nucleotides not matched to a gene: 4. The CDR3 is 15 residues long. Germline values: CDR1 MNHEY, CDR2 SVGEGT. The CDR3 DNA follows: TGTGCCAGCAGTTACTCCGGACTAGCGGGGCGGACGCAGTATTTT. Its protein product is CASSYSGLAGRTQYF.

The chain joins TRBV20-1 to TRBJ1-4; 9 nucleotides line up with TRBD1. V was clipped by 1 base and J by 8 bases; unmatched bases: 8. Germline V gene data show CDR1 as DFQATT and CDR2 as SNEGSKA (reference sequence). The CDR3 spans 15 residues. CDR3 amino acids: CSARGGTGGGEKLFF. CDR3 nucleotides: TGCAGTGCTAGAGGGGGAACAGGGGGCGGGGAAAAACTGTTTTTT.

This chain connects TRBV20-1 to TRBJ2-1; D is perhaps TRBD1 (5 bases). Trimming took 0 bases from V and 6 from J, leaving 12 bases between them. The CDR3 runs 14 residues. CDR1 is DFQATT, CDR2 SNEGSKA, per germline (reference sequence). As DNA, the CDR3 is TGCAGTGCTAGAGACCATGGCAGGGTCAATGAGCAGTTCTTC. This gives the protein CSARDHGRVNEQFF.

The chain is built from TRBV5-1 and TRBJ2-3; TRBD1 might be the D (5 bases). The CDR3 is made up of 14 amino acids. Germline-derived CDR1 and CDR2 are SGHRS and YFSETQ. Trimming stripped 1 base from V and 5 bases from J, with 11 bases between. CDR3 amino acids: CASSLRGLKDTQYF. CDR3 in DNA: TGCGCCAGCAGCTTGAGGGGCCTCAAAGATACGCAGTATTTT.

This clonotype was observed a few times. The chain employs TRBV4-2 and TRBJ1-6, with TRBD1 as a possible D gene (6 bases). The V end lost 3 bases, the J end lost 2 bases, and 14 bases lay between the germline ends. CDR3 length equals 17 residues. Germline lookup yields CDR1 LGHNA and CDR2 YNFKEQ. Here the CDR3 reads CASSQAGGRPYNSPLHF. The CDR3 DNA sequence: TGTGCCAGCAGCCAGGCCGGGGGGCGGCCCTATAATTCACCCCTCCACTTT.

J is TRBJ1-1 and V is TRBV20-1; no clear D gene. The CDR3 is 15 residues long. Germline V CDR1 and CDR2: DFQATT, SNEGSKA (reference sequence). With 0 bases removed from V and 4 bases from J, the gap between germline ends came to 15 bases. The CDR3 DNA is TGCAGTGCTAGAGATCTTAGACATCCCACCACTGAAGCTTTCTTT. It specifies CSARDLRHPTTEAFF.

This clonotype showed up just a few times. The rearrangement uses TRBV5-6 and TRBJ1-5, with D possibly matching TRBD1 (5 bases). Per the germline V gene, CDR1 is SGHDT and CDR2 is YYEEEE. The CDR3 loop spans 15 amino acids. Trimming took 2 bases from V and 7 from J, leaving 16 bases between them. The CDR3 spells CASSLEGTKGQPQHF. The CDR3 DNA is TGTGCCAGCAGCTTAGAAGGTACAAAGGGGCAGCCCCAGCATTTT.

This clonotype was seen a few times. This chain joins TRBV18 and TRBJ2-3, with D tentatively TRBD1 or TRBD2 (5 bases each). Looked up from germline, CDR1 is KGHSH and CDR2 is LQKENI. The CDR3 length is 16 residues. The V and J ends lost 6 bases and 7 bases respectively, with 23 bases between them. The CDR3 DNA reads TGTGCCAGCTCGTATATTTGGGACGGAACCCAAAATACGCAGTATTTT. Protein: CASSYIWDGTQNTQYF.

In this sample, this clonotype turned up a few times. The CDR3 here is CASSTTGGGEQYF. The CDR3 nucleotides are TGTGCCAGCTCAACAACAGGGGGGGGTGAGCAGTACTTC. This chain connects TRBV18 to TRBJ2-7; tentative D call: TRBD1 (8 bases). The CDR3 sequence is 13 residues long. Germline-derived CDR1 and CDR2 are KGHSH and LQKENI. Trimming pared 5 bases from V and 7 bases from J, leaving 15 bases between. The variable domain in full, completed from reference TRBV18 and TRBJ2-7, reads NAGVMQNPRHLVRRRGQEARLRCSPMKGHSHVYWYRQLPEEGLKFMVYLQKENIIDESGMPKERFSAEFPKEGPSILRIQQVVRGDSAAYFCASSTTGGGEQYFGPGTRLTVT.

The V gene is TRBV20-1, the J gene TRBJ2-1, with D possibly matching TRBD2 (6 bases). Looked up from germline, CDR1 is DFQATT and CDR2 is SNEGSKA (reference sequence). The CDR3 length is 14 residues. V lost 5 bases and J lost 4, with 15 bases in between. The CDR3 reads CSARNGGPYNEQFF. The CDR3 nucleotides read TGCAGTGCTCGAAACGGGGGACCTTACAATGAGCAGTTCTTC.